This paragraph covers one T cell receptor (beta chain) sequence. What it recognizes is unknown. Assay: immunoSEQ multiplex PCR; the TCRdb copy retains only in-frame clones and omits some. Here the sample spans 70,000 or so clones, 84% being singletons. V shed 5 bases and J 6 bases; nucleotides not matched to a gene: 10. Per germline, CDR1 SGHTA and CDR2 FQGNSA. The CDR3 sequence is 16 residues long. The sample comes from a study of graft-versus-host responses after intestinal transplantation. The source is a human donor who was the organ donor for an intestinal transplant. J is TRBJ2-1 and V is TRBV7-2; 10 nucleotides match TRBD2. The sample was unstimulated CD4+ T cells sorted from spleen or lymph node cells, taken before transplant. The CDR3, as DNA: TGTGCCAGCAGCAAGGTATCTAGCGGGGGTTCCAATGAGCAGTTCTTC. Translation: CASSKVSSGGSNEQFF.